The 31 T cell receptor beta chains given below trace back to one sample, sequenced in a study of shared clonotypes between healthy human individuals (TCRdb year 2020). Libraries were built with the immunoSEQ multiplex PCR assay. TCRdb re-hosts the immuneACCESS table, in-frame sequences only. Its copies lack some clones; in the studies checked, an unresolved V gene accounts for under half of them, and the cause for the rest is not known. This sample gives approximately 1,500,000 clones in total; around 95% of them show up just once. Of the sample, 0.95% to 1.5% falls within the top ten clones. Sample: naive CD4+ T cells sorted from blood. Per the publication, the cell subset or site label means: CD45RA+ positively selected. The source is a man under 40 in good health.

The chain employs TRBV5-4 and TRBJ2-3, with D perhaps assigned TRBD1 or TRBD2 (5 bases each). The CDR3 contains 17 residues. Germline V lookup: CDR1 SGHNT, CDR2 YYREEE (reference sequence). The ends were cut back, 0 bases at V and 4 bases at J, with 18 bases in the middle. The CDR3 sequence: CASSLGGSRAFADTQYF. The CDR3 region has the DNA TGTGCCAGCAGCTTGGGGGGGTCCAGGGCTTTTGCAGATACGCAGTATTTT.

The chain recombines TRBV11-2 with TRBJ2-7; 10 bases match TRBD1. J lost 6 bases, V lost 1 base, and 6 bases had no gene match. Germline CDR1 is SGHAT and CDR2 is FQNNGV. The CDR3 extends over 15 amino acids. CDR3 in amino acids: CASSLGGTGASEQYF. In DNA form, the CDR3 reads TGTGCCAGCAGCTTAGGTGGGACAGGGGCATCCGAGCAGTACTTC.

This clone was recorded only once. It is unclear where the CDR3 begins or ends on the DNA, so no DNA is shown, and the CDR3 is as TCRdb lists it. The CDR3 sequence: CASSFLWGTPSNQPQHF. The chain carries TRBV5-8 and TRBJ1-5; TRBD1, the table's D call, was not compared with the DNA. The CDR3 spans 17 amino acids, including both terminal residues. Germline V CDR1 and CDR2: SGHTS, YDEGEE.

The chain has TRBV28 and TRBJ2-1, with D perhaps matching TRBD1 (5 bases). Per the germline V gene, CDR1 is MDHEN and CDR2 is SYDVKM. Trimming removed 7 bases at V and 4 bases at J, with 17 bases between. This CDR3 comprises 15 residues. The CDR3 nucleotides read TGTGCCAGCACCCACCCCCTCGACAGTTACAATGAGCAGTTCTTC. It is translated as CASTHPLDSYNEQFF.

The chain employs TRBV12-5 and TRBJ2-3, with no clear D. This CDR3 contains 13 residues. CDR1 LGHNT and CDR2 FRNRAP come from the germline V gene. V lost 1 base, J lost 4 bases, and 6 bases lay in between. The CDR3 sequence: CASGLEMADTQYF. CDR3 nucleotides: TGTGCTAGTGGTTTGGAAATGGCAGATACGCAGTATTTT. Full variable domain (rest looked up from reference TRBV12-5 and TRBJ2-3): DARVTQTPRHKVTEMGQEVTMRCQPILGHNTVFWYRQTMMQGLELLAYFRNRAPLDDSGMPKDRFSAEMPDATLATLKIQPSEPRDSAVYFCASGLEMADTQYFGPGTRLTVL.

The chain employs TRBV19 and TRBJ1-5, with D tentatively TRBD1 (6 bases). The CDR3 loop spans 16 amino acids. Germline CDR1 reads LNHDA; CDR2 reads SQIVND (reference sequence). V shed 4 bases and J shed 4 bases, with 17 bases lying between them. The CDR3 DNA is TGTGCCAGTAGTACACTCCCAGGGGCGATTAATCAGCCCCAGCATTTT. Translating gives CASSTLPGAINQPQHF.

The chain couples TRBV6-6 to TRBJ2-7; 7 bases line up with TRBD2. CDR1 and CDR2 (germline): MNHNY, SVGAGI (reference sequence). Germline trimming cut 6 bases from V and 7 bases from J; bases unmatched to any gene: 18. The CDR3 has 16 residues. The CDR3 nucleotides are TGTGCCAGCAGCCACCGCCCGGGGAGGGCCATTAGGGAGCAGTACTTC. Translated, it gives CASSHRPGRAIREQYF.

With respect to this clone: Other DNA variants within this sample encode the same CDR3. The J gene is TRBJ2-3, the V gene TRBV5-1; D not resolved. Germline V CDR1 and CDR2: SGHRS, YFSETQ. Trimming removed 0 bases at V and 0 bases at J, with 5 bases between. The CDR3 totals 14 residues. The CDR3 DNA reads TGCGCCAGCAGCTTGGGTCATAGCACAGATACGCAGTATTTT. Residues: CASSLGHSTDTQYF.

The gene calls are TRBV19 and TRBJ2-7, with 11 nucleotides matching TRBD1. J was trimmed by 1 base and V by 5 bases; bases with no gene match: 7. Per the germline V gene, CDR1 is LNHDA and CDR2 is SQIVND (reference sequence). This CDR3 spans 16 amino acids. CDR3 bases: TGTGCCAGTAGTTCTGGGACAGGGGGACCTTCCTACGAGCAGTACTTC. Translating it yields CASSSGTGGPSYEQYF.

This CDR3 is CARSRASGGSNEQFF. CDR3 DNA: TGTGCCAGGTCCCGGGCTAGCGGGGGTAGCAATGAGCAGTTCTTC. J is TRBJ2-1 and V is TRBV2, with 10 bases that match TRBD2. This CDR3 spans 15 amino acids. With V trimmed by 9 bases and J by 6 bases, 11 bases remained unmatched. The V gene's germline CDR1 is SNHLY and CDR2 FYNNEI.

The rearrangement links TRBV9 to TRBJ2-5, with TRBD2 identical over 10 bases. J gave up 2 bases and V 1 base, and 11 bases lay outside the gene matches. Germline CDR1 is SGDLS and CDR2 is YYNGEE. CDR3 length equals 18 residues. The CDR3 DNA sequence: TGTGCCAGCAGCGTATCTAGCGGGAGTGGGTGGGGGCAAGAGACCCAGTACTTC. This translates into CASSVSSGSGWGQETQYF.

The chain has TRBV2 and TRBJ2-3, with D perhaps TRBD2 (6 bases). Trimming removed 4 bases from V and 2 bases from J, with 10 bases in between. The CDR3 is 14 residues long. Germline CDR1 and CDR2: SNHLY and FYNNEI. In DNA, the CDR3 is TGTGCCAGCAGTGTAAGGACTACCACAGATACGCAGTATTTT. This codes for CASSVRTTTDTQYF.

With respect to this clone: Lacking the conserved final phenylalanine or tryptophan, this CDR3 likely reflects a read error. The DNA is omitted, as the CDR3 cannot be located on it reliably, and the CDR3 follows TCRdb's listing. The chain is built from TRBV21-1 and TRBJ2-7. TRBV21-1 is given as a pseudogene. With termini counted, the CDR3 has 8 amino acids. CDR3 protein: CASSPALL.

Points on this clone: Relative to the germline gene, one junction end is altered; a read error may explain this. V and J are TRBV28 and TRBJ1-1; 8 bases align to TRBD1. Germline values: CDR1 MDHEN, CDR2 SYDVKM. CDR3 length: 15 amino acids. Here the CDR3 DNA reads TGTACCAGCAGTTCCCCCGGGACAGGGAACACTGAAGCTTTCTTT. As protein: CTSSSPGTGNTEAFF.

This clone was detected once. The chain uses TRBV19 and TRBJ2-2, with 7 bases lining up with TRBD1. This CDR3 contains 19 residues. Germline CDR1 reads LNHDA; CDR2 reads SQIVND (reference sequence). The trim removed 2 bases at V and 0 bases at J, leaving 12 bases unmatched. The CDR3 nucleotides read TGTGCCAGTAGTATACCCAAGTTCGGACAGGCTTCGAACACCGGGGAGCTGTTTTTT. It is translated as CASSIPKFGQASNTGELFF.

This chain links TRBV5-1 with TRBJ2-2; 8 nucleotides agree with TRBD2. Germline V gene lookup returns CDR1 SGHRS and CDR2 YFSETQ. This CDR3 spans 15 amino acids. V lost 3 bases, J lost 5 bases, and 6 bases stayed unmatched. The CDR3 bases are TGCGCCAGCAGCTCGAGCGGGAGTTTTACCGGGGAGCTGTTTTTT. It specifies CASSSSGSFTGELFF.

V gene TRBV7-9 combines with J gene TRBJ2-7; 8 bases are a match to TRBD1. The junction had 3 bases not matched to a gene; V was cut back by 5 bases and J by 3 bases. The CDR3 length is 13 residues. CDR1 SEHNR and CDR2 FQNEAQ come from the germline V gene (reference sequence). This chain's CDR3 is CASSRQGLYEQYF. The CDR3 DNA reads TGTGCCAGCAGCCGACAGGGGCTCTACGAGCAGTACTTC.

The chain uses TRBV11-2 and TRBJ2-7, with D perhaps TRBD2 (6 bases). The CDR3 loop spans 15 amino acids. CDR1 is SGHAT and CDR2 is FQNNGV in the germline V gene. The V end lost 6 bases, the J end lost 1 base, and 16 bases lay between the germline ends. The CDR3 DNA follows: TGTGCCAGCAGGTTAACCGGGACTTTATCCTACGAGCAGTACTTC. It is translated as CASRLTGTLSYEQYF.

In DNA, the CDR3 is TGCAGCGTTGGAAAGTGGGAGGGAGGCGGGGAGCTGTTTTTT. Translating gives CSVGKWEGGGELFF. The chain combines TRBV29-1 with TRBJ2-2; 7 bases map to TRBD2. This CDR3 region has 14 residues. Germline values: CDR1 SQVTM, CDR2 ANQGSEA. V gave up 4 bases and J gave up 7 bases; unmatched junction bases: 9.

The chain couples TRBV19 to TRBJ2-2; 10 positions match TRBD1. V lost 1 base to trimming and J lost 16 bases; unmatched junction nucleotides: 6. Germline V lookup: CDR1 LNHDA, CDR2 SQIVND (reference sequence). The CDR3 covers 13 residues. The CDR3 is CASSIGPGQGKFF. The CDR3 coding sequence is TGTGCCAGTAGTATAGGGCCGGGACAGGGGAAGTTTTTT.

The CDR3 bases are TGTGCCCGGACTAGCGGGGGGGATACGCAGTATTTT. Amino acid sequence: CARTSGGDTQYF. V gene TRBV30 combines with J gene TRBJ2-3; 14 nucleotides agree with TRBD2. The CDR3 is made up of 12 amino acids. The J segment lost 6 bases and the V segment lost 8 bases, leaving 1 base of the junction unmatched. The V gene's germline CDR1 is GTSNPN and CDR2 SVGIG (reference sequence).

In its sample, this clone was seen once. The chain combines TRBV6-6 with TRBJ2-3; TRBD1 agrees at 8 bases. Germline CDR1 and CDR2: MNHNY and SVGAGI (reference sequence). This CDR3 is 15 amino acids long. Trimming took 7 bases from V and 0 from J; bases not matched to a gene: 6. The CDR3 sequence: CASTWTGLSTDTQYF. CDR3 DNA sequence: TGTGCCAGCACCTGGACAGGGCTAAGCACAGATACGCAGTATTTT.

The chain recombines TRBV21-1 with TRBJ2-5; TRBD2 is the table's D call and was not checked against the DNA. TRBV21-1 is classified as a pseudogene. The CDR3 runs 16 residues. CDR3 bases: TGTGCCAGCAGCAAAGGATGGAGGGCCGAATTAGAGACCCAGTACTTC. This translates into CASSKGWRAELETQYF.

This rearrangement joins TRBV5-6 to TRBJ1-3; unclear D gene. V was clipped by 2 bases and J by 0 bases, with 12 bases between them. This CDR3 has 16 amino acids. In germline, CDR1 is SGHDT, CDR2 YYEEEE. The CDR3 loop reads CASSFWTVRSGNTIYF. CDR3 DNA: TGTGCCAGCAGCTTTTGGACCGTACGCTCTGGAAACACCATATATTTT.

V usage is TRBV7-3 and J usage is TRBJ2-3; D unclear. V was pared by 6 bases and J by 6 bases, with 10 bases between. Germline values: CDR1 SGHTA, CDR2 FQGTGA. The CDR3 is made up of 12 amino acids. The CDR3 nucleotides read TGTGCCAGCAGTCAGAACGGGGATACGCAGTATTTT. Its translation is CASSQNGDTQYF.

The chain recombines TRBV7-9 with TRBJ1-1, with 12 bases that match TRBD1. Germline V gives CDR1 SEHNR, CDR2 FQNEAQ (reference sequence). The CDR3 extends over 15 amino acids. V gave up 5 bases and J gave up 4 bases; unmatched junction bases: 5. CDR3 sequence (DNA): TGTGCCAGCAGCGCGCCGGGACAGGGGGCCACTGAAGCTTTCTTT. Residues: CASSAPGQGATEAFF.

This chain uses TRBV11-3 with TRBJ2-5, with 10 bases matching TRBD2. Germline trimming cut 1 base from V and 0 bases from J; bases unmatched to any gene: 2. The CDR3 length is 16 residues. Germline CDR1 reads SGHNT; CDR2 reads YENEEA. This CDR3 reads CASSLGLAGDQETQYF. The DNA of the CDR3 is TGTGCCAGCAGCTTAGGACTAGCGGGCGACCAAGAGACCCAGTACTTC.

CDR3 region: CASSLGLALSTDTQYF. The CDR3 bases are TGCGCCAGCAGCTTGGGGCTAGCGCTAAGCACAGATACGCAGTATTTT. The V and J genes are TRBV5-1 and TRBJ2-3; possible D gene TRBD2, 6 bases. Germline loops: CDR1 SGHRS, CDR2 YFSETQ. V lost 0 bases to trimming and J lost 0 bases, with 11 bases between them. The CDR3 has 16 residues.

CDR3 DNA sequence: TGTGCCAGCAGCCCAAGTCTTCGGGAGGCAGAGACCCAGTACTTC. This sequence encodes CASSPSLREAETQYF. The chain carries TRBV7-8 and TRBJ2-5; TRBD2 aligns across 7 bases. The germline gives CDR1 SGHVS, CDR2 FQNEAQ. The CDR3 consists of 15 residues. Trimming removed 5 bases from V and 4 bases from J; junction bases left unmatched: 10.

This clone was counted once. CDR3 in DNA: TGTGCCAGCAGCCCACCGAGTACCCCACCCGAGGGGGAGCAGTACTTC. This sequence encodes CASSPPSTPPEGEQYF. The chain is built from TRBV7-6 and TRBJ2-7, with D possibly being TRBD1 or TRBD2 (5 bases each). The CDR3 is made up of 16 amino acids. The V and J ends lost 5 bases and 7 bases respectively, with 24 bases between them. CDR1 is SGHVS and CDR2 is FNYEAQ in the germline V gene.

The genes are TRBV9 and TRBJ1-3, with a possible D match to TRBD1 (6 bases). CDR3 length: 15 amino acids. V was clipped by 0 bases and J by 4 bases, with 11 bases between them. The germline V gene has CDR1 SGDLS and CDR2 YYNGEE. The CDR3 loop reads CASSVGSGVGNTIYF. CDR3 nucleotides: TGTGCCAGCAGCGTAGGATCAGGGGTAGGAAACACCATATATTTT.